This TCR beta chain is from a study of cytomegalovirus exposure and HLA in healthy donors. Study in general: Earlier sequencing of about 179 million T cells yielded roughly 120 million unique TCR beta sequences. General study findings and limits: Judged likely to be a sequencing artifact was a cluster of highly shared sequence variants. Specific recognition of CMV antigens was confirmed in vitro for a few chains (all CMV-associated).

Germline CDR1 reads KGHSY; CDR2 reads FQNENV. The CDR3 is 14 residues long. V was pared by 4 bases and J by 6 bases, with 9 bases of the junction left unmatched. PCR amplification relied on 60 Vbeta primers (plus 13 Jbeta primers). Only in-frame clones appear in the TCRdb table, and some are missing; sequencing was by immunoSEQ multiplex PCR. The sample has more than 150,000 clones; around 85% are singletons. For this clone: Its antigen is unknown.

Sequencing was done on a sample of PBMCs. The TCR originated in a man aged 50-60 years in good health and CMV-seronegative. The genes are TRBV16 and TRBJ2-7, with 7 bases that match TRBD1. CDR3 bases: TGTGCCAGCAGCCCCCGGGACAGAGGGATCGAGCAGTACTTC. It encodes CASSPRDRGIEQYF.